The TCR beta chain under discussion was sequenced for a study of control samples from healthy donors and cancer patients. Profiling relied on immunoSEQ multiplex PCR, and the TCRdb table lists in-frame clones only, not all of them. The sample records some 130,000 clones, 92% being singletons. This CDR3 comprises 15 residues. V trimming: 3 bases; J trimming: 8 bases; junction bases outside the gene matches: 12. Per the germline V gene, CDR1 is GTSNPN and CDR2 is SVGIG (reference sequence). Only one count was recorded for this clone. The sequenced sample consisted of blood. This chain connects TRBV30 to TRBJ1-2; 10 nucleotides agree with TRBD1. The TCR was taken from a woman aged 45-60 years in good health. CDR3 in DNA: TGTGCCTGGAGCCATACCGGGACAGGGGCAGGCGGCTACACCTTC. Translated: CAWSHTGTGAGGYTF. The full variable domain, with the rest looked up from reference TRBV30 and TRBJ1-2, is SQTIHQWPATLVQPVGSPLSLECTVEGTSNPNLYWYRQAAGRGLQLLFYSVGIGQISSEVPQNLSASRPQDRQFILSSKKLLLSDSGFYLCAWSHTGTGAGGYTFGSGTRLTVV.